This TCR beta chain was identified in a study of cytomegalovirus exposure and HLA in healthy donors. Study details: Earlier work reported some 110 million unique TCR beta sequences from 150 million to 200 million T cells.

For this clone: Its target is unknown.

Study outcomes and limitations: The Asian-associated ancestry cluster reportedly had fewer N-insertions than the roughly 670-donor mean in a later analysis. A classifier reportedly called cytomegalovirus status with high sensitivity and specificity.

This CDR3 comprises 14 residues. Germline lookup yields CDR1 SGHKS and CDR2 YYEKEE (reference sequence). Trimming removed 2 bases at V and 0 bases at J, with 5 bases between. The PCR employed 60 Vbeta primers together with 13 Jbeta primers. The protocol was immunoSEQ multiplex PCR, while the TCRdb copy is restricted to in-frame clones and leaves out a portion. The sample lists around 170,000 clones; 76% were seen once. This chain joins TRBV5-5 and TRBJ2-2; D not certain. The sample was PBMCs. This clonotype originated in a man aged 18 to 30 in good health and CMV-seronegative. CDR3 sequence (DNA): TGTGCCAGCAGCTTCCCGTCGAACACCGGGGAGCTGTTTTTT. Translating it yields CASSFPSNTGELFF.